This record covers a single T cell receptor beta chain. Its target is not known. This specimen comes from a study of T cell repertoires in ileal Crohn's disease. Whole-study results and caveats: Postoperative endoscopy occurred within one year, median about 7.3 months.

The CDR3 loop spans 13 amino acids. Trimming took 4 bases from V and 1 from J, leaving 7 bases between them. Germline CDR1 reads SGHRS; CDR2 reads YFSETQ. Time point meaning: neoterminal ileum biopsy at postoperative endoscopy, about 6 months after surgery. Using immunoSEQ multiplex PCR, the repertoire was profiled, and TCRdb retains in-frame clones only, with some absent. The sample shows 13,000 or so clones, roughly 80% of them seen only once. The chain carries TRBV5-1 and TRBJ2-3; D unresolved. The specimen sequenced was ileal tissue. The receptor was isolated from an adult with Crohn's disease. The CDR3 reads CASSVSGTDTQYF. The DNA of the CDR3 is TGCGCCAGCAGCGTGTCCGGCACAGATACGCAGTATTTT.